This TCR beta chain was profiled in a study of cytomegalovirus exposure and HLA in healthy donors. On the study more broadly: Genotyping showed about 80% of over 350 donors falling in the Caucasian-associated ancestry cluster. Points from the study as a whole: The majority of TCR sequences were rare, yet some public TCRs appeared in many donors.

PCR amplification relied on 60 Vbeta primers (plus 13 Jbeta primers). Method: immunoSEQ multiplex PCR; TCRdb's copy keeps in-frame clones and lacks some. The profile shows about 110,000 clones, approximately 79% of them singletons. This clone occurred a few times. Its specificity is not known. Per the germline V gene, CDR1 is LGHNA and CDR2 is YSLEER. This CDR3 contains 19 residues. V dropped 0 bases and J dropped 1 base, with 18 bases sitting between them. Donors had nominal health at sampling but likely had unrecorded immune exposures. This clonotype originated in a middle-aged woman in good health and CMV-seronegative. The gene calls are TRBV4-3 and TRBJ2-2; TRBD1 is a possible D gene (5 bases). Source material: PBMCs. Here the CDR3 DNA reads TGCGCCAGCAGCCAAGAAATCTCGCTGGTAGGGGAGAACACCGGGGAGCTGTTTTTT. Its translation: CASSQEISLVGENTGELFF.